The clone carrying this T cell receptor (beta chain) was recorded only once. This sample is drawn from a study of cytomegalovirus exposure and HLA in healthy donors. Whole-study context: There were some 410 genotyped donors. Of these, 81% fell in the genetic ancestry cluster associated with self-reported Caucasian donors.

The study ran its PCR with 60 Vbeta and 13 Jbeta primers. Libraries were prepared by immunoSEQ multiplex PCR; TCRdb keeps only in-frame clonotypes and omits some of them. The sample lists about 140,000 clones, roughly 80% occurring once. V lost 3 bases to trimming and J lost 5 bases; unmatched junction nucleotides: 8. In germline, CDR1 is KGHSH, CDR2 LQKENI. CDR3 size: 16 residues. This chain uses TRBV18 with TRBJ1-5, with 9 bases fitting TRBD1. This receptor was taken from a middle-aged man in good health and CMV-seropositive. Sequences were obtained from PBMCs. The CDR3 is CASSPPGTGFDQPQHF. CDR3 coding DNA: TGTGCCAGCTCACCCCCCGGGACAGGGTTCGATCAGCCCCAGCATTTT.